Described below is a single T cell receptor (beta chain) sequence and its context. Its antigen is undetermined. The CDR3 is made up of 14 amino acids. The V gene's germline CDR1 is MDHEN and CDR2 SYDVKM. The source of the sample is a study of long-term antiretroviral therapy in people with HIV. The study's findings and limits: Diversity measured after ART increased yet remained under transplant donor controls.

The assay, immunoSEQ v3.0, was run at survey level. This table comes from immunoSEQ multiplex PCR, and its TCRdb copy is limited to in-frame clones, with some not included. The sample gives roughly 28,000 clones, roughly 90% of which show up once; 3.6% is in the top ten. This material consisted of unsorted PBMCs, taken 1.8 years after starting antiretroviral therapy. The TCR sequence derives from a woman aged 18-30 years with HIV. The J gene is TRBJ2-5, the V gene TRBV28; D is possibly TRBD2 (5 bases). The J call may be in error: the DNA end matches TRBJ2-7 better. CDR3 DNA sequence: TGTGCCAGCAGTTTATCCCGAGGGTTCTACGAGCAGTACTTC. Encoded protein: CASSLSRGFYEQYF.